The next 18 T cell receptor beta chains were all read from a single sample in a study of beta chain features in type 1 diabetes. cDNA synthesis used the whole RNA isolate, giving expressed TCRB sequences. Profiling relied on immunoSEQ multiplex PCR, and the TCRdb table lists in-frame clones only, not all of them. Counted here are around 350,000 clones, roughly an eighth occurring once; the ten biggest clones make up about 0.017%. The sample comprised naive CD4+ T cells from blood. Every receptor here comes from a man aged 18 to 29 in good health.

In this sample, this clone turned up a few times. The chain uses TRBV7-9 and TRBJ2-3; 9 bases are shared with TRBD1. The V segment lost 5 bases and the J segment 4 bases; nucleotides outside the gene matches: 7. This CDR3 spans 15 amino acids. Germline CDR1 SEHNR, CDR2 FQNEAQ (reference sequence). CDR3 loop: CASSVPGQGADTQYF. CDR3 coding DNA: TGTGCCAGCAGCGTACCGGGACAGGGTGCAGATACGCAGTATTTT.

The rearrangement links TRBV4-2 to TRBJ2-4; 7 bases map to TRBD1. After removal of 4 bases from V and 7 bases from J, the junction contained 16 bases not matched to a gene. Germline lookup yields CDR1 LGHNA and CDR2 YNFKEQ. This CDR3 has 17 amino acids. Here the CDR3 DNA reads TGTGCCAGCAGCCGTTCCGAAATCCGGACAGGTGACAACATTCAGTACTTC. Protein product: CASSRSEIRTGDNIQYF.

This clone has a handful of counts. The chain couples TRBV7-8 to TRBJ1-5; D ambiguous. Trimming cost V 2 bases and J 2 bases, with 13 bases left between them. The CDR3 sequence is 16 residues long. The germline V gene encodes CDR1 SGHVS and CDR2 FQNEAQ. The DNA for the CDR3 is TGTGCCAGCAGCTTAAGTGCGGGGAAGGGCAATCAGCCCCAGCATTTT. It is translated as CASSLSAGKGNQPQHF.

On this clone itself: In the same sample, other DNA sequences code for this CDR3. The rearrangement joins TRBV7-2 to TRBJ1-1; no definite D call. Trimming stripped 1 base from V and 0 bases from J, with 9 bases between. CDR1 SGHTA and CDR2 FQGNSA come from the germline V gene. The CDR3 length is 15 residues. CDR3 in amino acids: CASSLGAGMNTEAFF. In nucleotides, the CDR3 is TGTGCCAGCAGCTTAGGAGCGGGGATGAACACTGAAGCTTTCTTT.

The J gene is TRBJ2-5, the V gene TRBV6-1; 9 nucleotides line up with TRBD2. CDR1 is MNHNS and CDR2 is SASEGT in the germline V gene. Trimming removed 5 bases from V and 5 bases from J; junction bases left unmatched: 9. The CDR3 is 15 residues long. CDR3 sequence (DNA): TGTGCCAGCAGTCCCGTGGCGGGAGGGCCGGAGACCCAGTACTTC. The encoded protein is CASSPVAGGPETQYF.

This clone was counted only a few times. The junction departs from germline at one end; a sequencing error may be responsible. The chain recombines TRBV18 with TRBJ1-5; TRBD1 matches 9 bases. The CDR3 has 15 amino acids. CDR1 KGHSH and CDR2 LQKENI come from the germline V gene. The CDR3 DNA reads TGTGCCAGCTCGCCACAGGGGGCCAGCAATCAGCCCCAGCATTTT. Translated: CASSPQGASNQPQHF. Supplemented by reference TRBV18 and TRBJ1-5, the full variable domain reads NAGVMQNPRHLVRRRGQEARLRCSPMKGHSHVYWYRQLPEEGLKFMVYLQKENIIDESGMPKERFSAEFPKEGPSILRIQQVVRGDSAAYFCASSPQGASNQPQHFGDGTRLSIL.

This rearrangement joins TRBV28 to TRBJ2-7; 8 nucleotides line up with TRBD1. The CDR3 covers 15 residues. Trimming cost V 2 bases and J 5 bases; bases outside gene matches: 8. CDR1 is MDHEN and CDR2 is SYDVKM in the germline V gene. The CDR3 is CASSLGGTGTNEQYF. The CDR3, as DNA: TGTGCCAGCAGTTTAGGAGGGACAGGTACCAACGAGCAGTACTTC.

The chain uses TRBV6-5 and TRBJ2-3, with D possibly matching TRBD1 (5 bases). The CDR3 has 15 amino acids. The germline V and J ends were trimmed by 0 bases and 2 bases, with 9 bases remaining between them. Per germline, CDR1 MNHEY and CDR2 SVGAGI. In DNA, the CDR3 is TGTGCCAGCAGTTACTCGGGGCGGCACACAGATACGCAGTATTTT. It yields the protein CASSYSGRHTDTQYF.

This clone was found a few times. The chain combines TRBV11-3 with TRBJ2-7; TRBD2 matches 7 bases. V lost 4 bases and J lost 0; bases outside the gene matches: 3. CDR1 is SGHNT, CDR2 YENEEA, per germline. The CDR3 covers 14 residues. CDR3 in amino acids: CASSSSGNSYEQYF. DNA for the CDR3: TGTGCCAGCAGCTCTAGCGGCAACTCCTACGAGCAGTACTTC.

This clone was seen only a few times. The chain has TRBV27 and TRBJ1-1; tentatively, D is TRBD1 (5 bases). The ends were cut back, 6 bases at V and 1 base at J, with 15 bases in the middle. Germline loops: CDR1 MNHEY, CDR2 SMNVEV (reference sequence). CDR3 length: 15 residues. CDR3 loop: CASSHRRQRNTEAFF. The CDR3 region has the DNA TGTGCCAGCAGCCACAGACGACAGCGGAACACTGAAGCTTTCTTT.

The chain joins TRBV5-1 to TRBJ2-7, with D possibly matching TRBD1 (7 bases). The CDR3 covers 18 residues. V was pared by 0 bases and J by 2 bases, with 21 bases between. The V gene's germline CDR1 is SGHRS and CDR2 YFSETQ. CDR3 loop: CASSLAGAGGQRAYEQYF. The DNA for the CDR3 is TGCGCCAGCAGCTTGGCCGGGGCAGGGGGTCAGCGGGCCTACGAGCAGTACTTC.

This chain joins TRBV6-1 and TRBJ2-3, with 9 bases that match TRBD1. Germline-derived CDR1 and CDR2 are MNHNS and SASEGT. This CDR3 region has 15 residues. The trim removed 6 bases at V and 0 bases at J, leaving 4 bases unmatched. The CDR3 region has the DNA TGTGCCAGCAGGGACAGGGGCCTAAGCACAGATACGCAGTATTTT. This translates into CASRDRGLSTDTQYF.

The V call is TRBV9, the J call TRBJ2-6, with D perhaps TRBD1 (6 bases). The germline CDR1 and CDR2 sequences are SGDLS and YYNGEE. V lost 2 bases and J lost 12, with 12 bases in between. The CDR3 spans 13 residues. Written as DNA, the CDR3 is TGTGCCAGCAGCGTCTCAGGGGCGAGCGTCCTGACTTTC. Translation: CASSVSGASVLTF.

This clone occurred a few times. The chain has TRBV30 and TRBJ1-1; D is possibly TRBD1 (6 bases). Trimming cost V 2 bases and J 2 bases, with 18 bases left between them. The CDR3 has 16 amino acids. Germline V gene lookup returns CDR1 GTSNPN and CDR2 SVGIG (reference sequence). CDR3 DNA: TGTGCCTGGAGTCCCAAAAGTCTAGGGGGAAACACTGAAGCTTTCTTT. Its protein product is CAWSPKSLGGNTEAFF.

This clone was recorded a few times. V and J are TRBV4-2 and TRBJ1-5; D possibly corresponds to TRBD1 (5 bases). This CDR3 region has 14 residues. Germline V lookup: CDR1 LGHNA, CDR2 YNFKEQ. The V gene lost 3 bases and the J gene lost 4 bases, with 10 bases spanning the gap. The CDR3 DNA is TGTGCCAGCAGCCACGTACAGGCAAATCAGCCCCAGCATTTT. Amino acid sequence: CASSHVQANQPQHF.

The V and J genes are TRBV6-5 and TRBJ2-7, with a weak D call TRBD1 (5 bases). This CDR3 is built from 15 residues. With 5 bases removed from V and 0 bases from J, the gap between germline ends came to 14 bases. The germline V gene encodes CDR1 MNHEY and CDR2 SVGAGI. CDR3: CASSPRAGISYEQYF. The CDR3 DNA sequence: TGTGCCAGCAGTCCCCGAGCAGGGATCTCCTACGAGCAGTACTTC.

This clone was seen only a few times. This sequence joins TRBV29-1 and TRBJ2-1, with 7 bases matching TRBD2. Trimming cost V 7 bases and J 0 bases; bases outside gene matches: 9. Germline CDR1 SQVTM, CDR2 ANQGSEA. There are 15 residues in the CDR3. Here the CDR3 reads CSAQEAGSSYNEQFF. In DNA form, the CDR3 reads TGCAGCGCCCAAGAAGCGGGGAGCTCCTACAATGAGCAGTTCTTC.

V usage is TRBV28 and J usage is TRBJ1-5; TRBD1 matches at 7 bases. From germline, CDR1 is MDHEN and CDR2 SYDVKM. This CDR3 is built from 16 residues. The trim removed 4 bases at V and 6 bases at J, leaving 12 bases unmatched. In DNA, the CDR3 is TGTGCCAGCAGTTGGGGCCTTAGAGGGGGCGGTCAGCCCCAGCATTTT. It is translated as CASSWGLRGGGQPQHF. The complete variable domain, with remaining parts taken from reference TRBV28 and TRBJ1-5, reads DVKVTQSSRYLVKRTGEKVFLECVQDMDHENMFWYRQDPGLGLRLIYFSYDVKMKEKGDIPEGYSVSREKKERFSLILESASTNQTSMYLCASSWGLRGGGQPQHFGDGTRLSIL.